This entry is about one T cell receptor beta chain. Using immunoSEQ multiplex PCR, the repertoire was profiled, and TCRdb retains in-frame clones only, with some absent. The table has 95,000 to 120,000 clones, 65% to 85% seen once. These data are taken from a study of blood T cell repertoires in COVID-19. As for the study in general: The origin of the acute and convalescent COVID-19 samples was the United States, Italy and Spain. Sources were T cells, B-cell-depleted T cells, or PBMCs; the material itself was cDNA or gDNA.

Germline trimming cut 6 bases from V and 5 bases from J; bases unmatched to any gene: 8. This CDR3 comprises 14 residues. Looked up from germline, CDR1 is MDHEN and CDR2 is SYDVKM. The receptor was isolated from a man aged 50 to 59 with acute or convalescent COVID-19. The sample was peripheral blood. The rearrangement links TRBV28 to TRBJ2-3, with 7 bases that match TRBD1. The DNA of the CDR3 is TGTGCCAGCAGCCCGCCCGGGACAGAAGATACGCAGTATTTT. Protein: CASSPPGTEDTQYF.